What follows is one T cell receptor (beta chain) and its context. The antigen is not known. TCR beta rearrangements were amplified from peripheral blood genomic DNA. The sample belongs to a study of T cell repertoires in aging, cancer and after chemotherapy. In the study overall: Pre- and post-chemotherapy samples were paired from chronic lymphocytic leukemia patients treated with fludarabine- or bendamustine-based regimens. About 9 million TCR reads were in the whole dataset.

Study outcomes and limitations: These repertoire data do not allow conclusions about immunological memory after chemotherapy. In hematological cancer patients, infiltrated lymphoid organs may have impaired thymic emigration or peripheral T cell expansion.

TRB rearrangements spanning V, D and J were amplified using mixed TRB-A/B primers. TCRdb analysed the multiplex PCR reads with MiXCR anew, one entry per CDR3 protein. The sample lists 2,000 or so distinct CDR3 sequences, under 25% occurring once. V lost 4 bases and J lost 0; bases outside the gene matches: 3. There are 14 residues in the CDR3. Germline CDR1 reads SGHTA; CDR2 reads FQGNSA. V gene TRBV7-2 combines with J gene TRBJ2-7, with 7 bases matching TRBD1. This TCR came from a human donor with a blood cancer. Source material: blood. The CDR3, as DNA: TGTGCCAGCAGCTCGACAGGGCCCTCCTACGAGCAGTACTTC. This translates into CASSSTGPSYEQYF.